The rows below give T cell receptor beta chains drawn from one sample of a study of control samples from healthy donors and cancer patients. The protocol was immunoSEQ multiplex PCR, while the TCRdb copy is restricted to in-frame clones and leaves out a portion. The sample holds 50,000 to 55,000 clones; 87% are singletons and the top ten take about 14%. Material: PBMCs. These receptors came from a man aged 55 to 70 with head and neck cancer. CDR3s include the opening cysteine and the closing phenylalanine or tryptophan. The D gene is left open where the match is weak. Clone sizes are given selectively: once, few, many, or a class where the clone is expanded.

CASSIGQGDTGELFF,TGTGCCAGTAGTATAGGGCAGGGCGACACCGGGGAGCTGTTTTTT,TRBJ2-2,-,TRBV19,-
CASSQDGRTGGEWNTEAFF,TGTGCCAGCAGCCAAGATGGCAGAACAGGGGGCGAGTGGAACACTGAAGCTTTCTTT,TRBJ1-1,-,TRBV4-2,TRBD1
CASSLARGSGYEQYF,TGTGCCAGCAGCTTAGCGCGCGGGAGTGGTTACGAGCAGTACTTC,TRBJ2-7,-,TRBV7-2,TRBD2
CASSVGARNTEAFF,TGTGCCAGCAGCGTTGGGGCCCGGAACACTGAAGCTTTCTTT,TRBJ1-1,-,TRBV9,-
CASSPTSGLTLEQYF,TGTGCCAGCAGCCCGACTAGCGGGCTAACGCTAGAGCAGTACTTC,TRBJ2-7,-,TRBV3-1/TRBV3-2,TRBD2
CASSLFGTGDYGYTF,TGTGCCAGCAGCTTATTCGGGACAGGCGACTATGGCTACACCTTC,TRBJ1-2,once,TRBV7-3,TRBD1
CASSQGGQYEQYF,TGTGCCAGCAGCCAAGGGGGACAATACGAGCAGTACTTC,TRBJ2-7,-,TRBV3-1/TRBV3-2,-
CASSPDRTLYEQYF,TGTGCCAGCAGCCCGGACAGAACCCTCTACGAGCAGTACTTC,TRBJ2-7,-,TRBV7-2,-
CATSRGRDRTYGYTF,TGTGCCACCAGCAGAGGAAGGGACAGGACTTATGGCTACACCTTC,TRBJ1-2,-,TRBV15,TRBD1
CASGLAPGSSYEQYF,TGTGCTAGTGGTTTGGCCCCGGGGTCCTCCTACGAGCAGTACTTC,TRBJ2-7,-,TRBV12-5,-
CASSLQGRSTEAFF,TGTGCCAGCAGTCTACAGGGTAGGAGCACTGAAGCTTTCTTT,TRBJ1-1,-,TRBV6-5,-
CASSHRGNYGYTF,TGTGCCAGCAGCCACAGGGGGAACTATGGCTACACCTTC,TRBJ1-2,-,TRBV6-5,TRBD1
CAISDLAGIEQFF,TGTGCCATCAGTGATTTAGCGGGAATTGAGCAGTTCTTC,TRBJ2-1,-,TRBV10-3,TRBD2
CASSEDRQGATQHF,TGTGCCAGCAGTGAGGATAGACAGGGGGCTACCCAGCATTTT,TRBJ1-5,-,TRBV25-1,TRBD1
CARSLTPSDDSPLHF,TGTGCCAGAAGCTTGACCCCAAGCGACGATTCACCCCTCCACTTT,TRBJ1-6,once,TRBV5-3,-
CASSSPGLAGQETQYF,TGTGCCAGTAGTAGCCCAGGACTAGCGGGCCAAGAGACCCAGTACTTC,TRBJ2-5,-,TRBV19,TRBD2
CASSPQAGPSDTQYF,TGTGCCAGCAGCCCCCAAGCTGGGCCTTCAGATACGCAGTATTTT,TRBJ2-3,-,TRBV7-9,-
CASSYSRGTGYEQYF,TGTGCCAGCAGTTACTCGAGAGGCACCGGCTACGAGCAGTACTTC,TRBJ2-7,-,TRBV6-6,-
CASSYSLAGGRYEQYF,TGTGCCAGCAGTTACAGCCTAGCGGGAGGTCGCTACGAGCAGTACTTC,TRBJ2-7,-,TRBV6-5,TRBD2
CASRGVGTAEAFF,TGTGCCAGCAGGGGGGTTGGAACGGCTGAAGCTTTCTTT,TRBJ1-1,-,TRBV5-4,-
CASSQRERYNEQFF,TGTGCCAGCAGCCAAAGGGAGCGATACAATGAGCAGTTCTTC,TRBJ2-1,-,TRBV3-1/TRBV3-2,-
CASSPVGHYGYTF,TGTGCCAGCTCACCAGTGGGGCACTATGGCTACACCTTC,TRBJ1-2,-,TRBV18,-
CATSRGDRGLTDTQYF,TGTGCCACCAGCAGAGGGGACAGGGGGCTCACAGATACGCAGTATTTT,TRBJ2-3,-,TRBV15,TRBD1